This is a list of T cell receptor beta chains from one sample in a study of blood T cell repertoires in COVID-19. Measured with immunoSEQ multiplex PCR; TCRdb has only the in-frame clones, and not every one. The data hold approximately 150,000 clones, with about 90% observed a single time. Material for sequencing was PBMCs or T cells enriched from blood (not recorded which). Receptors were obtained from a middle-aged woman who had been exposed to COVID-19. Each CDR3 is given with its conserved first and last residue. Each record gives: D gene, J gene, V gene, clone size, CDR3 protein, CDR3 DNA. The D gene is left open where the match is weak. Clone size is not always given. Where it is, it says once, few, many or a class for expanded clones.

D gene: TRBD2
J gene: TRBJ2-3
V gene: TRBV2
clone size: -
CDR3 protein: CASNYLAGGRDTQYF
CDR3 DNA: TGTGCCAGCAATTACCTAGCGGGGGGCCGAGATACGCAGTATTTT

D gene: -
J gene: TRBJ1-1
V gene: TRBV29-1
clone size: -
CDR3 protein: CSVVVAGGAMNTEAFF
CDR3 DNA: TGCAGCGTTGTAGTGGCCGGGGGGGCCATGAACACTGAAGCTTTCTTT

D gene: TRBD1
J gene: TRBJ2-2
V gene: TRBV4-3
clone size: -
CDR3 protein: CASSRRTGNTGELFF
CDR3 DNA: TGCGCCAGCAGCCGTCGGACAGGCAACACCGGGGAGCTGTTTTTT

D gene: -
J gene: TRBJ1-1
V gene: TRBV29-1
clone size: -
CDR3 protein: CSVEVEETEAFF
CDR3 DNA: TGCAGCGTTGAGGTAGAGGAGACTGAAGCTTTCTTT

D gene: -
J gene: TRBJ2-3
V gene: TRBV5-4
clone size: -
CDR3 protein: CASSPGEDTQYF
CDR3 DNA: TGTGCCAGCAGCCCTGGGGAGGATACGCAGTATTTT

D gene: TRBD1
J gene: TRBJ1-1
V gene: TRBV5-4
clone size: -
CDR3 protein: CASSSPGQGSATEAFF
CDR3 DNA: TGTGCCAGCAGCTCCCCGGGACAGGGGAGTGCCACTGAAGCTTTCTTT

D gene: TRBD1
J gene: TRBJ2-1
V gene: TRBV27
clone size: -
CDR3 protein: CASSLGTGGLEEQFF
CDR3 DNA: TGTGCCAGCAGTTTAGGGACAGGGGGCCTGGAGGAGCAGTTCTTC

D gene: -
J gene: TRBJ2-3
V gene: TRBV28
clone size: few
CDR3 protein: CASSSGHTDTQYF
CDR3 DNA: TGTGCCAGCAGTTCCGGACACACAGATACGCAGTATTTT

D gene: TRBD1
J gene: TRBJ2-7
V gene: TRBV11-3
clone size: -
CDR3 protein: CASSLGDREEQYF
CDR3 DNA: TGTGCCAGCAGCTTAGGGGACAGGGAAGAGCAGTACTTC

D gene: -
J gene: TRBJ2-5
V gene: TRBV6-6
clone size: -
CDR3 protein: CASSYSGPAQETQYF
CDR3 DNA: TGTGCCAGCAGTTACTCTGGGCCAGCACAAGAGACCCAGTACTTC

D gene: -
J gene: TRBJ2-3
V gene: TRBV11-3
clone size: -
CDR3 protein: CASSSGLLTDTQYF
CDR3 DNA: TGTGCCAGCAGCTCAGGACTACTCACAGATACGCAGTATTTT

D gene: -
J gene: TRBJ2-7
V gene: TRBV7-8
clone size: -
CDR3 protein: CASSLLGEEVYEQYF
CDR3 DNA: TGTGCCAGCAGCTTACTGGGGGAGGAAGTCTACGAGCAGTACTTC

D gene: -
J gene: TRBJ2-5
V gene: TRBV29-1
clone size: few
CDR3 protein: CSVEDRDTIGEETQYF
CDR3 DNA: TGCAGCGTTGAAGATCGGGACACCATTGGAGAAGAGACCCAGTACTTC

D gene: TRBD1
J gene: TRBJ1-2
V gene: TRBV29-1
clone size: -
CDR3 protein: CSVPLVGGGRSNYGYTF
CDR3 DNA: TGCAGCGTTCCCCTTGTTGGAGGGGGCCGTTCTAACTATGGCTACACCTTC

D gene: -
J gene: TRBJ2-1
V gene: TRBV14
clone size: -
CDR3 protein: CASSQITGGSGNEQFF
CDR3 DNA: TGTGCCAGCAGCCAAATAACCGGAGGGTCTGGCAATGAGCAGTTCTTC

D gene: TRBD1
J gene: TRBJ2-7
V gene: TRBV28
clone size: -
CDR3 protein: CASSSLTGPDEQYF
CDR3 DNA: TGTGCCAGCAGTTCCTTGACAGGGCCCGACGAGCAGTACTTC

D gene: TRBD1
J gene: TRBJ1-4
V gene: TRBV7-2
clone size: few
CDR3 protein: CASSSTGVATNEKLFF
CDR3 DNA: TGTGCCAGCAGCTCTACAGGGGTAGCAACTAATGAAAAACTGTTTTTT

D gene: -
J gene: TRBJ2-1
V gene: TRBV11-2
clone size: -
CDR3 protein: CASSLFERSNEQFF
CDR3 DNA: TGTGCCAGCAGCTTGTTTGAGAGGAGCAATGAGCAGTTCTTC

D gene: -
J gene: TRBJ2-6
V gene: TRBV6-5
clone size: -
CDR3 protein: CASRVGSSGANVLTF
CDR3 DNA: TGTGCCAGCAGGGTGGGGAGCTCTGGGGCCAACGTCCTGACTTTC

D gene: TRBD1
J gene: TRBJ2-1
V gene: TRBV2
clone size: -
CDR3 protein: CASSGQTGGLNEQFF
CDR3 DNA: TGTGCCAGCAGTGGGCAGACAGGGGGCTTGAATGAGCAGTTCTTC

D gene: -
J gene: TRBJ2-1
V gene: TRBV10-3
clone size: -
CDR3 protein: CAIQSGTTKSEQFF
CDR3 DNA: TGTGCCATCCAATCCGGGACAACAAAGTCGGAGCAGTTCTTC

D gene: TRBD1
J gene: TRBJ1-4
V gene: TRBV5-1
clone size: -
CDR3 protein: CASSPTGQDEKLFF
CDR3 DNA: TGCGCCAGCAGCCCGACAGGACAGGATGAAAAACTGTTTTTT

D gene: TRBD1
J gene: TRBJ2-5
V gene: TRBV2
clone size: -
CDR3 protein: CASTRDREETQYF
CDR3 DNA: TGTGCCAGCACCCGGGACAGGGAAGAGACCCAGTACTTC

D gene: TRBD2
J gene: TRBJ2-1
V gene: TRBV5-4
clone size: -
CDR3 protein: CASSSKRGGAYNEQFF
CDR3 DNA: TGTGCCAGCAGCTCAAAGCGGGGGGGCGCTTACAATGAGCAGTTCTTC

D gene: TRBD2
J gene: TRBJ2-3
V gene: TRBV3-1/TRBV3-2
clone size: once
CDR3 protein: CASSQSPGGADTQYF
CDR3 DNA: TGTGCCAGCAGCCAAAGTCCGGGGGGGGCAGATACGCAGTATTTT

D gene: -
J gene: TRBJ2-7
V gene: TRBV11-2
clone size: once
CDR3 protein: CASSSTGSGEQYF
CDR3 DNA: TGTGCCAGCAGCTCTACAGGGTCTGGCGAGCAGTACTTC

D gene: -
J gene: TRBJ2-7
V gene: TRBV29-1
clone size: -
CDR3 protein: CSVGSGLSYEQYF
CDR3 DNA: TGCAGCGTTGGTAGCGGACTCTCCTACGAGCAGTACTTC

D gene: -
J gene: TRBJ1-2
V gene: TRBV6-5
clone size: -
CDR3 protein: CASGRDYGYTF
CDR3 DNA: TGTGCCAGCGGCAGGGACTATGGCTACACCTTC

D gene: TRBD2
J gene: TRBJ2-7
V gene: TRBV28
clone size: -
CDR3 protein: CASSSPGRGAYEQYF
CDR3 DNA: TGTGCCAGCAGTTCCCCCGGGAGGGGAGCCTACGAGCAGTACTTC

D gene: -
J gene: TRBJ2-1
V gene: TRBV7-9
clone size: -
CDR3 protein: CASSLGANNEQFF
CDR3 DNA: TGTGCCAGCAGCTTAGGAGCTAACAATGAGCAGTTCTTC

D gene: -
J gene: TRBJ1-5
V gene: TRBV5-6
clone size: -
CDR3 protein: CASSDDSSNQPQHF
CDR3 DNA: TGTGCCAGCAGCGACGACAGCAGCAATCAGCCCCAGCATTTT

D gene: -
J gene: TRBJ1-6
V gene: TRBV10-3
clone size: few
CDR3 protein: CAISLGGNSPLHF
CDR3 DNA: TGTGCCATCAGTCTAGGCGGAAATTCACCCCTCCACTTT

D gene: TRBD1
J gene: TRBJ1-1
V gene: TRBV9
clone size: -
CDR3 protein: CASSFSPDRDTEAFF
CDR3 DNA: TGTGCCAGCAGCTTTTCACCGGACAGGGACACTGAAGCTTTCTTT

D gene: -
J gene: TRBJ1-1
V gene: TRBV7-2
clone size: -
CDR3 protein: CASSPQEGSTEAFF
CDR3 DNA: TGTGCCAGCAGCCCCCAGGAGGGGAGCACTGAAGCTTTCTTT

D gene: -
J gene: TRBJ2-7
V gene: TRBV27
clone size: -
CDR3 protein: CASSEQASYEQYF
CDR3 DNA: TGTGCCAGCAGTGAACAGGCCTCCTACGAGCAGTACTTC

D gene: -
J gene: TRBJ2-5
V gene: TRBV7-2
clone size: -
CDR3 protein: CASSLDYRARETQYF
CDR3 DNA: TGTGCCAGCAGCTTAGATTACAGGGCCCGAGAGACCCAGTACTTC

D gene: -
J gene: TRBJ2-5
V gene: TRBV6-2/TRBV6-3
clone size: -
CDR3 protein: CASSDTAGGQETQYF
CDR3 DNA: TGTGCCAGCAGTGATACAGCCGGGGGTCAAGAGACCCAGTACTTC

D gene: -
J gene: TRBJ1-2
V gene: TRBV29-1
clone size: -
CDR3 protein: CSVGRGDYGYTF
CDR3 DNA: TGCAGCGTTGGTCGGGGAGACTATGGCTACACCTTC

D gene: -
J gene: TRBJ1-1
V gene: TRBV20-1
clone size: -
CDR3 protein: CSGQASTEAFF
CDR3 DNA: TGCAGTGGTCAGGCGAGCACTGAAGCTTTCTTT

D gene: TRBD1
J gene: TRBJ1-1
V gene: TRBV3-1/TRBV3-2
clone size: -
CDR3 protein: CASSLDRVYTEAFF
CDR3 DNA: TGTGCCAGCAGCCTCGACAGGGTCTACACTGAAGCTTTCTTT

D gene: TRBD2
J gene: TRBJ2-2
V gene: TRBV18
clone size: -
CDR3 protein: CASSPLGTSVNTGELFF
CDR3 DNA: TGTGCCAGCTCACCACTTGGGACTAGCGTCAACACCGGGGAGCTGTTTTTT

D gene: TRBD2
J gene: TRBJ2-3
V gene: TRBV19
clone size: -
CDR3 protein: CASKSSGSDTQYF
CDR3 DNA: TGTGCCAGTAAGAGTAGCGGGAGTGATACGCAGTATTTT

D gene: TRBD1
J gene: TRBJ1-5
V gene: TRBV19
clone size: once
CDR3 protein: CASIRDRDSNQPQHF
CDR3 DNA: TGTGCCAGTATTCGAGACAGGGACAGCAATCAGCCCCAGCATTTT

D gene: TRBD1
J gene: TRBJ1-5
V gene: TRBV2
clone size: few
CDR3 protein: CASSERTGVRDQPQHF
CDR3 DNA: TGTGCCAGCAGTGAAAGGACAGGGGTTAGGGATCAGCCCCAGCATTTT

D gene: TRBD2
J gene: TRBJ2-7
V gene: TRBV6-4
clone size: -
CDR3 protein: CASSETSGGLYEQYF
CDR3 DNA: TGTGCCAGCAGTGAAACGAGCGGGGGTCTCTACGAGCAGTACTTC

D gene: -
J gene: TRBJ1-3
V gene: TRBV4-1
clone size: -
CDR3 protein: CASSHSSGDTIYF
CDR3 DNA: TGCGCCAGCAGCCACTCTTCCGGTGACACCATATATTTT

D gene: -
J gene: TRBJ2-1
V gene: TRBV9
clone size: many
CDR3 protein: CASSPGLYNEQFF
CDR3 DNA: TGTGCCAGCAGCCCGGGACTTTACAATGAGCAGTTCTTC

D gene: TRBD1
J gene: TRBJ1-2
V gene: TRBV7-2
clone size: -
CDR3 protein: CASSKGQGAEKNYGYTF
CDR3 DNA: TGTGCCAGCAGCAAAGGACAGGGGGCGGAAAAAAACTATGGCTACACCTTC

D gene: TRBD1
J gene: TRBJ1-6
V gene: TRBV7-9
clone size: -
CDR3 protein: CASSLGTGANSPLHF
CDR3 DNA: TGTGCCAGCAGCTTAGGGACAGGGGCCAATTCACCCCTCCACTTT

D gene: -
J gene: TRBJ1-6
V gene: TRBV27
clone size: -
CDR3 protein: CASSLLGGNSPLHF
CDR3 DNA: TGTGCCAGCAGTTTATTAGGAGGGAATTCACCCCTCCACTTT

D gene: TRBD1
J gene: TRBJ1-1
V gene: TRBV18
clone size: -
CDR3 protein: CASSPRTGEYTEAFF
CDR3 DNA: TGTGCCAGCTCCCCGCGGACAGGGGAGTACACTGAAGCTTTCTTT

D gene: -
J gene: TRBJ1-2
V gene: TRBV5-1
clone size: -
CDR3 protein: CASSLNGRSNYGYTF
CDR3 DNA: TGCGCCAGCAGCTTGAATGGCAGGTCGAACTATGGCTACACCTTC

D gene: -
J gene: TRBJ2-1
V gene: TRBV5-5
clone size: -
CDR3 protein: CASSLLPYNEQFF
CDR3 DNA: TGTGCCAGCAGCTTGCTTCCTTACAATGAGCAGTTCTTC

D gene: TRBD1
J gene: TRBJ1-3
V gene: TRBV5-4
clone size: -
CDR3 protein: CASSSSGGAFGNTIYF
CDR3 DNA: TGTGCCAGCAGCTCCTCAGGGGGCGCATTTGGAAACACCATATATTTT

D gene: TRBD2
J gene: TRBJ2-3
V gene: TRBV7-2
clone size: -
CDR3 protein: CASSFPGTTSTDTQYF
CDR3 DNA: TGTGCCAGCAGCTTCCCCGGGACTACTAGCACAGATACGCAGTATTTT

D gene: -
J gene: TRBJ1-6
V gene: TRBV6-5
clone size: -
CDR3 protein: CASSYSSGSGSPLHF
CDR3 DNA: TGTGCCAGCAGTTACTCGAGCGGGTCTGGTTCACCCCTCCACTTT

D gene: TRBD1
J gene: TRBJ2-7
V gene: TRBV11-3
clone size: few
CDR3 protein: CASSNERTGGLYEQYF
CDR3 DNA: TGTGCCAGCAGCAACGAGAGGACAGGGGGCTTGTACGAGCAGTACTTC